This T cell receptor beta chain stems from a study of regulatory T cells in long-lasting Graves disease. Relying on iRepertoire HTBI primers and Arm-PCR of CDR3 regions, the team built TCR beta libraries. Original data processing: The samples yielded approximately 62 TRBV and 14 TRBJ segments. A single record per CDR3 protein comes from TCRdb applying MiXCR to the multiplex PCR reads. The V and J calls shown here were made by TCRdb, not taken from the authors' results. The data show approximately 290,000 distinct CDR3 sequences, with 22% seen just once and 45% to 70% held by the top ten. V lost 1 base and J lost 4, with 10 bases in between. This CDR3 spans 15 amino acids. Germline loops: CDR1 LGHDT, CDR2 YNNKEL (reference sequence). Noted time point: persistent/refractory GD, antithyroid drugs over 5 years with positive TRAb. From RNA extracted from PBMCs, the TCR library was made.

The receptor's source is a female donor with Graves disease. The gene calls are TRBV3-1 and TRBJ2-2; D might be TRBD1 (5 bases). The sample consisted of peripheral blood mononuclear cells (PBMCs), taken when the disease was refractory, from a patient treated with antithyroid drugs. CDR3 amino acids: CASSQGLGATGELFF. The CDR3 DNA reads TGTGCCAGCAGCCAAGGTTTAGGGGCCACCGGGGAGCTGTTTTTT.